The TCR beta chain described here comes from a study of blood T cell repertoires in COVID-19. Overall study context: PBMCs, B-cell-depleted T cells, or T cells provided the cDNA or gDNA that made up the material.

Assay: immunoSEQ multiplex PCR; the TCRdb copy retains only in-frame clones and omits some. The table shows almost 250,000 clones, with about 84% occurring only once. Trimming removed 0 bases from V and 3 bases from J, with 5 bases in between. Germline V gives CDR1 LGHNA, CDR2 YNFKEQ. The CDR3 runs 14 residues. The receptor was derived from an elderly woman with COVID-19, enrolled during active disease. The chain has TRBV4-2 and TRBJ2-2, with D unresolved. Sequencing was done on a sample of peripheral blood. CDR3 DNA sequence: TGTGCCAGCAGCCAAGACTCGTACACCGGGGAGCTGTTTTTT. As protein: CASSQDSYTGELFF.